Listed below are T cell receptor beta chains from one sample, sequenced in a study of cytomegalovirus exposure and HLA in healthy donors. Some clones are missing from TCRdb's copy, which holds only in-frame ones; the method was immunoSEQ multiplex PCR. In the table there are nearly 200,000 clones, around 84% of which are singletons. Source material: PBMCs. The receptors shown here come from a woman in her 30s in good health and CMV-seropositive. Each CDR3 is given with its conserved first and last residue. Fields, in order: CDR3 protein, J gene, CDR3 length, V gene.

CASSLASRGGTIYF | TRBJ1-3 | 14 | TRBV28
CASSVGQTNYGYTF | TRBJ1-2 | 14 | TRBV9
CASSLGTDTDTQYF | TRBJ2-3 | 14 | TRBV28
CASSLEGAGVYNEQFF | TRBJ2-1 | 16 | TRBV7-6
CASGGRLSSYNEQFF | TRBJ2-1 | 15 | TRBV27
CASRLGLAGSYEQYF | TRBJ2-7 | 15 | TRBV11-2
CASSRGPGTGSYEQYF | TRBJ2-7 | 16 | TRBV25-1
CASSLAGGVSVGNNEQFF | TRBJ2-1 | 18 | TRBV5-1
CASSQGQGDVQPQHF | TRBJ1-5 | 15 | TRBV5-4
CSVERRGDEQYF | TRBJ2-7 | 12 | TRBV29-1
CASTKGGSSLF | TRBJ1-4 | 11 | TRBV28
CAGASGPEDTQYF | TRBJ2-3 | 13 | TRBV9
CAIRAGHSYEQYF | TRBJ2-7 | 13 | TRBV10-3
CASTIGGQGTDTQYF | TRBJ2-3 | 15 | TRBV7-2
CASSLGTRGPDTQYF | TRBJ2-3 | 15 | TRBV5-4